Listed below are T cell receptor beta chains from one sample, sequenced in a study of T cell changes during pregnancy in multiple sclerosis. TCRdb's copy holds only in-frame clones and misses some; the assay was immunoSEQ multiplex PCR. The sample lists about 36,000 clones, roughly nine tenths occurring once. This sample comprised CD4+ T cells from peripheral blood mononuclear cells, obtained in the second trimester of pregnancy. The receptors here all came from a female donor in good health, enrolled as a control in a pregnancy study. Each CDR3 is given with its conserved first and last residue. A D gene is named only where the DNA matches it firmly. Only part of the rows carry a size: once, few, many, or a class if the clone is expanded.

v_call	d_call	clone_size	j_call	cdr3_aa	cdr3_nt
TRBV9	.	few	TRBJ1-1	CASSAGDIDYTEAFF	TGTGCCAGCAGCGCCGGGGACATCGATTACACTGAAGCTTTCTTT
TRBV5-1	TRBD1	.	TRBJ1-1	CASSLGRQGDLRGNTEAFF	TGCGCCAGCAGTCTAGGGAGACAGGGGGACTTAAGGGGGAACACTGAAGCTTTCTTT
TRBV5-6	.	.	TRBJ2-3	CASSSAGGSTDTQYF	TGTGCCAGCAGCTCTGCCGGGGGAAGCACAGATACGCAGTATTTT
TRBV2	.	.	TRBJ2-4	CASRATGSNIQYF	TGTGCCAGCAGGGCCACGGGGTCGAACATTCAGTACTTC
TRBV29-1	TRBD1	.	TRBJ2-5	CSPRQGMTQYF	TGCAGCCCACGACAGGGAATGACCCAGTACTTC
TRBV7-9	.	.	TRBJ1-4	CASSSLDRGEKLFF	TGTGCCAGCAGCTCCCTCGATCGGGGTGAAAAACTGTTTTTT
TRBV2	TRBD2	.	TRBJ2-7	CASRPGTSRSDEQYF	TGTGCCAGCAGACCGGGGACTAGTAGATCCGACGAGCAGTACTTC
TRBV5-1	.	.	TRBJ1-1	CASSPGTSTEAFF	TGCGCCAGCAGCCCGGGGACATCCACTGAAGCTTTCTTT
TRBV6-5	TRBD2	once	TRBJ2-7	CASRDNSGEFEQYF	TGTGCCAGCAGGGACAATAGCGGGGAGTTCGAGCAGTACTTC
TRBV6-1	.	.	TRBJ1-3	CASSENSAGNTIYF	TGTGCCAGCAGTGAAAACTCCGCTGGAAACACCATATATTTT
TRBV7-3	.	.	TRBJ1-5	CASSSTAGQPQHF	TGTGCCAGCAGCTCGACAGCGGGTCAGCCCCAGCATTTT
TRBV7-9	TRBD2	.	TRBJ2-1	CASSPLRVGGGWQFF	TGTGCCAGCAGCCCCCTCCGCGTTGGGGGGGGGTGGCAGTTCTTC
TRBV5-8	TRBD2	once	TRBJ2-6	CASSSGTTGANVLTF	TGTGCCAGCAGCTCTGGGACTACAGGGGCCAACGTCCTGACTTTC
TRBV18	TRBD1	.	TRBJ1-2	CASSRSGTGDYGYTF	TGTGCCAGCTCTCGATCCGGGACAGGCGATTATGGCTACACCTTC
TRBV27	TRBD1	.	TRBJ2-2	CASSWGTGTGNTGELFF	TGTGCCAGCAGCTGGGGAACCGGGACAGGTAACACCGGGGAGCTGTTTTTT
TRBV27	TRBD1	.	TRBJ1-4	CATPSGTGRGWMRELFF	TGTGCCACCCCTTCGGGGACAGGGAGGGGGTGGATGAGGGAACTGTTTTTT
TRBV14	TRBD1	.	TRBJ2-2	CASSQATGNWAGELFF	TGTGCCAGCAGCCAAGCGACAGGGAATTGGGCCGGGGAGCTGTTTTTT
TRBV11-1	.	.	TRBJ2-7	CASSTGLIYEQYF	TGTGCCAGCAGCACCGGACTAATATACGAGCAGTACTTC
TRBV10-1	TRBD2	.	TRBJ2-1	CASSESGLADEQFF	TGCGCCAGCAGTGAGTCGGGACTAGCCGATGAGCAGTTCTTC
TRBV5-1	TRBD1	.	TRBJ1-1	CASSLRRTGEAFF	TGCGCCAGCAGCTTGAGAAGGACAGGAGAAGCTTTCTTT
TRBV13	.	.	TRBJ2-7	CASSRANGGGPEQYF	TGTGCCAGCAGCCGCGCAAATGGCGGGGGCCCGGAGCAGTACTTC
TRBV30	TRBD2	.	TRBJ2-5	CAWTPNGGRETQYF	TGTGCCTGGACCCCCAACGGGGGGAGGGAGACCCAGTACTTC
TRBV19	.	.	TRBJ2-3	CASSPTSISGTDTQYF	TGTGCCAGCAGTCCGACTAGTATAAGTGGCACAGATACGCAGTATTTT
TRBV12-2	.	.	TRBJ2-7	CASRFGTGEILTIIYEQYF	TGTGCAAGTCGCTTTGGGACAGGGGAGATACTTACGATCATTTACGAGCAGTACTTC
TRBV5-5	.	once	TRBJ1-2	CASSLDRIYGYTF	TGTGCCAGCAGTCTCGACAGGATTTATGGCTACACCTTC
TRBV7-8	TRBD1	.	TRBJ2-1	CASSLIQGVGDEQFF	TGTGCCAGCAGCTTAATCCAGGGGGTAGGGGATGAGCAGTTCTTC
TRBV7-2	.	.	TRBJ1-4	CASSLGGTNEKLFF	TGTGCCAGCAGCTTAGGGGGCACTAATGAAAAACTGTTTTTT
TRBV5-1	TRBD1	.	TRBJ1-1	CASRGQPNTEAFF	TGCGCCAGCAGGGGACAGCCGAACACTGAAGCTTTCTTT
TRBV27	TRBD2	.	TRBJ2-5	CASSLLAGLQETQYF	TGTGCCAGCAGTTTATTAGCGGGCCTCCAAGAGACCCAGTACTTC
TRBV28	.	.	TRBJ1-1	CASSLSRPGQGTEAFF	TGTGCCAGCAGCCTCTCCCGGCCCGGGCAGGGAACTGAAGCTTTCTTT
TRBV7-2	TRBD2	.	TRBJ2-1	CASSTGLAPPEQFF	TGTGCCAGCAGCACTGGACTAGCCCCTCCTGAGCAGTTCTTC
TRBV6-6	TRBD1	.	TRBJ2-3	CASSLSGTGGTDTQYF	TGTGCCAGCAGTCTCTCCGGGACAGGGGGCACAGATACGCAGTATTTT
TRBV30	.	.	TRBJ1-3	CARQQGGLGNTIYF	TGTGCCCGTCAACAGGGTGGGCTAGGAAACACCATATATTTT
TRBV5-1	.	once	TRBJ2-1	CASSTQQGSGEQFF	TGCGCCAGCAGCACGCAACAGGGCTCGGGTGAGCAGTTCTTC
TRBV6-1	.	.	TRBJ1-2	CASRSMLRVGDGYTF	TGTGCCAGCAGATCAATGCTGCGGGTCGGGGATGGCTACACCTTC
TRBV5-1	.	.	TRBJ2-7	CASSLWQRSGEQYF	TGCGCCAGCAGCTTGTGGCAACGGTCGGGCGAGCAGTACTTC
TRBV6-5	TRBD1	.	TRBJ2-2	CASSQGQGGGGELFF	TGTGCCAGCAGTCAGGGACAGGGGGGGGGCGGGGAGCTGTTTTTT
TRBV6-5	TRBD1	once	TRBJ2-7	CASNDRDRGTYEQYF	TGTGCCAGCAATGACCGGGACAGGGGTACCTACGAGCAGTACTTC
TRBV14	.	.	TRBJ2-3	CASSQDKALAKGRTDTQYF	TGTGCCAGCAGCCAAGATAAGGCCCTAGCGAAGGGGAGGACAGATACGCAGTATTTT
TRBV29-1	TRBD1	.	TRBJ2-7	CSVQGRQYEQYF	TGCAGCGTACAGGGGCGCCAGTACGAGCAGTACTTC
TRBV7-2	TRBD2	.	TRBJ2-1	CASSLDGTRGNEQFF	TGTGCCAGCAGCTTAGATGGGACTAGGGGGAATGAGCAGTTCTTC
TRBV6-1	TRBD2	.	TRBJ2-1	CASSAGLAGARSEQFF	TGTGCCAGCAGTGCAGGGCTAGCGGGAGCCCGGAGTGAGCAGTTCTTC
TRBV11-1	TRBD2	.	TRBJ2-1	CASRGGIYNEQFF	TGTGCCAGCAGGGGGGGGATTTACAATGAGCAGTTCTTC
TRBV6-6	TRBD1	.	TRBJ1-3	CAATGAPGNTIYF	TGTGCCGCAACAGGGGCGCCTGGAAACACCATATATTTT
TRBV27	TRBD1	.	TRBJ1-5	CASSPVDRDNQPQHF	TGTGCCAGCAGCCCCGTCGACAGGGACAATCAGCCCCAGCATTTT
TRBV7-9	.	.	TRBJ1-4	CASSWPGRVDNEKLFF	TGTGCCAGCAGCTGGCCTGGCCGGGTAGATAATGAAAAACTGTTTTTT
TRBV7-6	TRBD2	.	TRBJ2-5	CASSLLAEYQETQYF	TGTGCCAGCAGCTTACTAGCGGAGTACCAAGAGACCCAGTACTTC
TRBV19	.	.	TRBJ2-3	CASSMVGGRASSTDTQYF	TGTGCCAGTAGTATGGTTGGAGGTCGGGCGTCTAGCACAGATACGCAGTATTTT
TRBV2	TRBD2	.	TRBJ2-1	CASSLQAGGRNEQFF	TGTGCCAGCAGCCTCCAAGCGGGGGGGCGCAATGAGCAGTTCTTC
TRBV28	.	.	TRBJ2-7	CASSQVIKRISYEQYF	TGTGCCAGCAGCCAAGTAATTAAGCGGATCTCCTACGAGCAGTACTTC
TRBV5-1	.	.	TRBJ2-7	CASSFGQEAYEQYF	TGCGCCAGCAGCTTCGGACAAGAAGCCTACGAGCAGTACTTC
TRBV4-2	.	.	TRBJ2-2	CASSQVRAGTGELFF	TGTGCCAGCAGCCAGGTGCGGGCGGGGACCGGGGAGCTGTTTTTT
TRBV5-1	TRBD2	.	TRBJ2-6	CASSFPVTGTSGEPGGANVLTF	TGCGCCAGCAGCTTTCCAGTAACCGGGACTAGCGGGGAGCCTGGGGGGGCCAACGTCCTGACTTTC
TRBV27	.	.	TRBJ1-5	CASTLTGGINQPQHF	TGTGCCAGCACTCTGACAGGTGGAATCAATCAGCCCCAGCATTTT
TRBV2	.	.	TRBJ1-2	CASSPTPSPGSYTF	TGTGCCAGCAGTCCCACCCCCTCCCCCGGGTCCTACACCTTC
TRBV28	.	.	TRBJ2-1	CASRHHTGGNEQFF	TGTGCCAGCAGACACCACACCGGGGGCAATGAGCAGTTCTTC
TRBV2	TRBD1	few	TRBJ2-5	CASSGDRGQETQYF	TGTGCCAGCAGTGGGGACAGGGGACAAGAGACCCAGTACTTC
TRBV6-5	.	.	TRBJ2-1	CASRGETATYNEQFF	TGTGCCAGCAGGGGTGAGACAGCTACCTACAATGAGCAGTTCTTC
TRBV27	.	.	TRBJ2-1	CASSLTPGVYNEQFF	TGTGCCAGCAGCCTCACCCCGGGGGTATACAATGAGCAGTTCTTC
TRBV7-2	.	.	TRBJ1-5	CASSSTPGSAQPQHF	TGTGCCAGCAGCTCTACCCCAGGGTCAGCTCAGCCCCAGCATTTT